This is a list of T cell receptor beta chains from one sample in a study of blood T cell repertoires in COVID-19. Assay: immunoSEQ multiplex PCR; the TCRdb copy retains only in-frame clones and omits some. The data show roughly 130,000 clones, 65% to 90% seen once. The sample comprised PBMCs or T cells enriched from blood (not recorded which). These receptors originate from a woman between 45 and 65 years old who had recovered from COVID-19. Each CDR3 is given with its conserved first and last residue. D genes are given only for firm matches. Not all rows give a size; the values are once, few, many and, for expanded clones, a class.

>once|TRBJ2-7|TRBD1|TRBV6-5|14
TGTGCCAGCAGTCCGGACAGGGGGCGACACGAGCAGTACTTC
CASSPDRGRHEQYF
>.|TRBJ1-2|.|TRBV10-1|14
TGCGCCAGCAGTGAGTCGGCGGATAACTATGGCTACACCTTC
CASSESADNYGYTF
>.|TRBJ1-1|.|TRBV5-5|13
TGTGCCAGCAGCTTGGGTCTGGCCACTGAAGCTTTCTTT
CASSLGLATEAFF
>.|TRBJ2-1|.|TRBV19|14
TGTGCCAGTAGTCCGGGACTGGCACTAAATGAGCAGTTCTTC
CASSPGLALNEQFF
>.|TRBJ2-7|.|TRBV14|14
TGTGCCAGCAGCCTAAGGCCTAGCTCCTACGAGCAGTACTTC
CASSLRPSSYEQYF
>.|TRBJ2-2|.|TRBV27|15
TGTGCCAGCAGTTTGGTGTTAGCGGCCACCGGGGAGCTGTTTTTT
CASSLVLAATGELFF
>.|TRBJ1-4|TRBD1|TRBV10-1|16
TGCGCCAGCAGTGAGTCGACAGGGGGGGGTTCGAGAAAACTGTTTTTT
CASSESTGGGSRKLFF
>.|TRBJ2-2|.|TRBV9|16
TGTGCCAGCAGCGTAGGAGTTGGGCCCAACACCGGGGAGCTGTTTTTT
CASSVGVGPNTGELFF
>.|TRBJ2-3|TRBD2|TRBV19|16
TGTGCCAGTAGTATACCCCGGGGGGGTAGCACAGATACGCAGTATTTT
CASSIPRGGSTDTQYF
>.|TRBJ1-1|TRBD1|TRBV5-4|14
TGTGCCAGCAGCTCTACGGACAGGGGCACTGAAGCTTTCTTT
CASSSTDRGTEAFF